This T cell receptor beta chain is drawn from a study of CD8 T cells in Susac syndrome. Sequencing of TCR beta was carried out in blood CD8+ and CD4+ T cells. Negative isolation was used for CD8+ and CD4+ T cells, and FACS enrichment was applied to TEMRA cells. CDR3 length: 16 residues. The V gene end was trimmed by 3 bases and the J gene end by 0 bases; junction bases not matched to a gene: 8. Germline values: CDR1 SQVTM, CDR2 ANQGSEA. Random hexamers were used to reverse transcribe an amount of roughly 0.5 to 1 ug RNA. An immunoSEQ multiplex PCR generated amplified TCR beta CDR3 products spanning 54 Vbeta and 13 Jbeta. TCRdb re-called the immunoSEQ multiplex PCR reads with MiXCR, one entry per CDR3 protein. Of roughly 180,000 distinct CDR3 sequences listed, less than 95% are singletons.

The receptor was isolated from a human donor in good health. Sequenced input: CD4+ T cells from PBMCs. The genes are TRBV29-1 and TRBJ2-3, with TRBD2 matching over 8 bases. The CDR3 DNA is TGCAGCGTTGACAGGGCGGGAGGTTCTAGCACAGATACGCAGTATTTT. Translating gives CSVDRAGGSSTDTQYF.